The source of this T cell receptor beta chain is a study of blood T cell repertoires in COVID-19. The CDR3 consists of 17 residues. J lost 5 bases, V lost 1 base, and 9 bases had no gene match. Per the germline V gene, CDR1 is SEHNR and CDR2 is FQNEAQ (reference sequence). TCRdb keeps only in-frame clones here, not all; method: immunoSEQ multiplex PCR. The table has over 200,000 clones, 87% seen once. This chain connects TRBV7-9 to TRBJ2-3, with TRBD2 identical over 10 bases. This TCR came from a man under 40 who had recovered from COVID-19. Sequenced: PBMCs or T cells enriched from blood (not recorded which). The DNA for the CDR3 is TGTGCCAGCAGCTTAGGCGGGAGCGGGGGGGCCAGAGATACGCAGTATTTT. The encoded protein is CASSLGGSGGARDTQYF.